These T cell receptor beta chains were read from a single sample in a study of human T cells and chemical hapten exposure. One entry per CDR3 protein results from TCRdb running MiXCR on the RACE reads. This table has roughly 380,000 distinct CDR3 sequences, 4.5% to 5.5% appearing once. This specimen was whole blood, taken in connection with sensitization to the hapten diphenylcyclopropenone (DPC). The source of these receptors is a woman in her fifties or sixties with alopecia areata. Some clones in this sample may be carry-over from other donors' samples. Both conserved end residues are part of each CDR3. The D gene is left open where the match is weak. Size values are once, few and many counts, or a class for expanded clones, and some rows have none.

d_call	v_call	j_call	clone_size	cdr3_nt	cdr3_aa
-	TRBV4-3	TRBJ2-6	-	TGCGCCAGCAGCCAAGGGGGGGCGACCGGGGCCAACGTCCTGACTTTC	CASSQGGATGANVLTF
-	TRBV6-2/TRBV6-3	TRBJ1-1	few	TGTGCCACAGGGCTGGTGAACACTGAAGCTTTCTTT	CATGLVNTEAFF
TRBD2	TRBV7-9	TRBJ2-3	-	TGTGCCAGCAGCCCCCTCGCGGGGGGGCATACAGATACGCAGTATTTT	CASSPLAGGHTDTQYF
TRBD1	TRBV30	TRBJ1-2	few	TGTGCCTGGAGTGTACTTGTGGACAGGGGATACTATGGCTACACCTTC	CAWSVLVDRGYYGYTF
TRBD1	TRBV23-1	TRBJ2-5	-	TGCGCCAGCGGGGGACAGGGGGTCGTATGGACCCAGTACTTC	CASGGQGVVWTQYF
TRBD1	TRBV9	TRBJ2-7	many	TGTGCCAGCAGCGTAGAAGAGGGGGCTACCTACGAGCAGTACTTC	CASSVEEGATYEQYF
-	TRBV6-6	TRBJ2-1	-	TGTGCCAGCAGTTACAGGGGATCTGAGCAGTTCTTC	CASSYRGSEQFF
-	TRBV3-1	TRBJ2-3	many	TGTGCCAGCAGCCAAGATCCGGGGGCCTTATCAGATACGCAGTATTTT	CASSQDPGALSDTQYF
TRBD2	TRBV9	TRBJ2-1	many	TGTGCCAGCAGCGCTAGCGGGGGGGCCTTCTATGAGCAGTTCTTC	CASSASGGAFYEQFF
-	TRBV5-1	TRBJ2-2	-	TGCGCCAGCAGCATACAGGGTCCCGGGGAGCTGTTTTTT	CASSIQGPGELFF
-	TRBV11-2	TRBJ2-2	many	TGTGCCAGCAGCTTTCTTCCGGTCGGCGGGGAGCTGTTTTTT	CASSFLPVGGELFF
TRBD2	TRBV15	TRBJ2-7	few	TGTGCCACCAGCAGAGATCGGGGACTAGCGTCCGAGCAGTACTTC	CATSRDRGLASEQYF
-	TRBV6-1	TRBJ1-5	many	TGTGCCAGCAGAGGGAATCAGCCCCAGCATTTT	CASRGNQPQHF
TRBD1	TRBV6-5	TRBJ2-7	many	TGTGCCAGCAGTTACTTACCGGGACAGGGGATTTACGAGCAGTACTTC	CASSYLPGQGIYEQYF
-	TRBV5-4	TRBJ1-6	-	TGTGCCAGCAGCGGGACTGGGTCTTCACCCCTCCACTTT	CASSGTGSSPLHF
-	TRBV29-1	TRBJ2-5	many	TGCAGCACCGAAGGGAGGCGGAAGACCCAGTACTTC	CSTEGRRKTQYF
TRBD2	TRBV7-9	TRBJ2-5	many	TGTGCCAGCAGCAAATTAGCGGGAGGTCCAGAGACCCAGTACTTC	CASSKLAGGPETQYF
-	TRBV29-1	TRBJ2-5	-	TGCAGCGTTCTAGAAGAGACCCAGTACTTC	CSVLEETQYF
TRBD2	TRBV29-1	TRBJ2-1	-	TGCAGCGTTGAGAGCGGGGCACACAATGAGCAGTTCTTC	CSVESGAHNEQFF
TRBD1	TRBV3-1	TRBJ2-1	-	TGTGCCAGCAGCCCGAGGACAGGGGGCCCCGTGCGACTGTTCTTC	CASSPRTGGPVRLFF
-	TRBV20-1	TRBJ2-2	many	TGCAGTGCTAGAGGCAGTACCGGGGAGCTGTTTTTT	CSARGSTGELFF
-	TRBV6-1	TRBJ1-1	-	TGTGCCAGCAGTGGTCAGGGTGTCACTGAAGCTTTCTTT	CASSGQGVTEAFF
-	TRBV18	TRBJ1-5	many	TGTGCCAGCTCACCTACTCAGAGGGCCCGCGGTCAGCCCCAGCATTTT	CASSPTQRARGQPQHF
-	TRBV5-1	TRBJ2-3	many	TGCGCCAGCAGCTCCGGACAGCCCAGCACAGATACGCAGTATTTT	CASSSGQPSTDTQYF
-	TRBV6-5	TRBJ1-2	many	TGTGCCAGCAGTACCCGGACACGCTATGGCTACACCTTC	CASSTRTRYGYTF
-	TRBV12-3/TRBV12-4	TRBJ2-7	-	TGTGCCAGCAGTTTATGGAAGTACGAGCAGTACTTC	CASSLWKYEQYF
TRBD2	TRBV29-1	TRBJ2-7	many	TGCAGCGTTGAAGTAGCGGGGAGCTCCTACGAGCAGTACTTC	CSVEVAGSSYEQYF
TRBD2	TRBV5-6	TRBJ2-3	many	TGTGCCAGCAGCTCGCTGGGACTAGCGGGGCCCGAAACGTGGACAGATACGCAGTATTTT	CASSSLGLAGPETWTDTQYF